Given below is one T cell receptor beta chain in context. Which antigen it targets is not known. Per-base qualities were not stored, and no clone one base away is much larger. The entry originates in a study of CD8 T cell repertoires and HIV-1 epitope variants (TCRdb year 2020). Background on the whole study: T cells were stimulated in separate culture wells with each of twenty-five peptides representing autologous and known Gag and Nef epitope variants. Running each culture condition in triplicate, except for one peptide done in duplicate, gave a total of approximately 90 T cell cultures. An aliquot of 1M T cells was set aside as an uncultured baseline condition, separate from the roughly 80 T cell cultures. A CMV, EBV and flu peptide pool, the Ebola AY9 epitope as negative control, and a no-peptide well were included as control conditions. T cells were enriched with the EasySep Human T Cell Enrichment Kit and co-cultured with equal numbers of autologous T cell-negative cells as antigen-presenting cells. Cultures were maintained for around 11 days in IMDM with gentamicin, and half-media changes adding IL-2, IL-7 and IL-15 were performed on days 3 and 7. Tested epitopes included three Gag epitope families and Nef HW9 and YT9. Points the paper makes about the study in general: The Nef KF9 family was recognized by five clonotypes and the HW9 family by one, and no responses to the TAALDMSHF plasma variant were observed. The study identified roughly 9 antigen-specific TCR beta clonotypes, roughly 6 of which appeared to be cross-reactive for autologous or known escape epitope variants. The assay identified only TCR beta chains and indicated proliferation in response to antigen, without indicating T cell function or cytokine profile.

TCR beta CDR3 regions were sequenced at survey depth on the immunoSEQ platform. The QIAamp DNA micro kit was used to extract genomic DNA from every cultured and uncultured CD8+ T cell population. The published analysis was carried out like this. Any sample with under 5,000 productive reads was excluded, and this exclusion removed about 6.5% of the roughly 75 cultures stimulated with HIV peptides. Sequences were trimmed to CDR3 by a MANAFEST web app, and nonproductive sequences, CDR3s under 5 amino acids, and sequences not starting with C or ending with F/W were removed. Antigen-specific clonotypes had to expand in at least 2 of 3 replicates versus no-peptide control at FDR 0.01, only within one epitope family. Specific clonotypes also needed at least fivefold higher frequency than in wells stimulated with peptides from other epitope families. TCRdb retrieved this table from immuneACCESS and kept in-frame rearrangements only. Not all clones are present; in checked studies, unresolved V genes account for under half, and no reason is known for the remainder. The V and J calls and the clone size are those of that table, but D and trimming were determined from the DNA. The sample table holds several thousand clones, of which less than 70% were seen once. The ten largest clonotypes hold about 41% of the sample.

The EasySep Human CD8+ T Cell Enrichment Kit was used on day 10 to isolate CD8+ T cells from every culture. Including the terminal cysteine and phenylalanine, the CDR3 comprises 17 residues. The entry retains the CDR3 DNA only, 51 bases that are in frame from base 1. CDR1 and CDR2, looked up from the germline V gene (reference sequence), are LNHDA and SQIVND. V and J are truncated by 5 bases and 0 bases respectively, leaving an intervening sequence of 17 bases. The sequence is built from TRBV19 and TRBJ2-1; possibly the D gene is TRBD1, per 5 matching bases. The sample consisted of cultured CD8+ T cells derived from PBMCs. The sequence derives from a male donor with HIV. The bases read TGTGCCAGTAGTCCCCCCCTAGGGGTCAGCTCCTACAATGAGCAGTTCTTC. This encodes CASSPPLGVSSYNEQFF.